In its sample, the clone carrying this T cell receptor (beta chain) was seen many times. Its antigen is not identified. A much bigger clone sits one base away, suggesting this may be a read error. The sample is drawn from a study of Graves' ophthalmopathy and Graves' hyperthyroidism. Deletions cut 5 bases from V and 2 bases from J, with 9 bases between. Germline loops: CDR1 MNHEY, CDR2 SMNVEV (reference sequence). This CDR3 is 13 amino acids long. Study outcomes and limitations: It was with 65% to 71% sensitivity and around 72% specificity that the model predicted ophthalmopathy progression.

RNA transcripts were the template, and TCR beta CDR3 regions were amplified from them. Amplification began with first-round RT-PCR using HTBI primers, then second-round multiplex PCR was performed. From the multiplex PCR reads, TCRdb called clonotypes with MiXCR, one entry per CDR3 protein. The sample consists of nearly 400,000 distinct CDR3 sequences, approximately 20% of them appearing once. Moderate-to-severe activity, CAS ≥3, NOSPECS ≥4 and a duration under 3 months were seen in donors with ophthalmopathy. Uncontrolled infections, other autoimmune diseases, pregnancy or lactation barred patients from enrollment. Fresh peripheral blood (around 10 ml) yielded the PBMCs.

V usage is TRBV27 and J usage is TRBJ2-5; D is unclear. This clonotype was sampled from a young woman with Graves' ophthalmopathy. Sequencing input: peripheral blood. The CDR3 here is CASSPRAQETQYF. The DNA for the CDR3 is TGTGCCAGCAGTCCCCGGGCACAAGAGACCCAGTACTTC.